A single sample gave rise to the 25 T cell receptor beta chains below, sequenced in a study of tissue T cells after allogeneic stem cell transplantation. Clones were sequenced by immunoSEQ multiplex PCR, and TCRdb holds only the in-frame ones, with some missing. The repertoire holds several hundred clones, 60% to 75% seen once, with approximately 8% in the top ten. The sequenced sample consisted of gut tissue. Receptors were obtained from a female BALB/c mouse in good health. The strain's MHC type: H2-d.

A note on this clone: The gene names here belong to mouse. The sequenced part of the CDR3 DNA is TGTGCCAGCAGCCAGGGACTGGGGGGGAGTCAAAACACCTTGTAC. Amino acid sequence: CASSQGLGGSQNTLY. The entire CDR3 reads CASSQGLGGSQNTLYF. The chain combines TRBV5 with TRBJ2-4; 13 bases are a match to TRBD2. Coverage ceases 1 residue before the CDR3 finishes, and the germline J gene fills in the end. V trimming: 3 bases; J trimming: 0 bases; junction bases outside the gene matches: 0. The CDR3 contains 16 residues. CDR1 and CDR2 from the germline V gene are LGHNA and YNLKQL (reference sequence).

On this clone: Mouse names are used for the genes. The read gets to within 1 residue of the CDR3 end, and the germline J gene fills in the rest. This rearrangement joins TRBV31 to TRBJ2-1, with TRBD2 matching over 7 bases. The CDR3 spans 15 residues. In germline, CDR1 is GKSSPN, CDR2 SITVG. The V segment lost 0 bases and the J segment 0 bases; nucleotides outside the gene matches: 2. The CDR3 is CAWSLGGDNYAEQFF. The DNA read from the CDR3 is TGTGCCTGGAGTCTGGGGGGGGATAACTATGCTGAGCAGTTC. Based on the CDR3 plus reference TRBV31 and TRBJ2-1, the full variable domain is AQTIHQWPVAEIKAVGSPLSLGCTIKGKSSPNLYWYWQATGGTLQQLFYSITVGQVESVVQLNLSASRPKDDQFILSTEKLLLSHSGFYLCAWSLGGDNYAEQFFGPGTRLTVL.

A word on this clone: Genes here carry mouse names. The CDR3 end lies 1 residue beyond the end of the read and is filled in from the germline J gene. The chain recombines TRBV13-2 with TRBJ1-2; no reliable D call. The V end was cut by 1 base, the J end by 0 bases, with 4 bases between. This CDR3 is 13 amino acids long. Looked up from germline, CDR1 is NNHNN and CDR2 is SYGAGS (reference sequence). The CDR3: CASGDHPNSDYTF. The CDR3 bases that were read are TGTGCCAGCGGTGATCACCCAAACTCCGACTACACC.

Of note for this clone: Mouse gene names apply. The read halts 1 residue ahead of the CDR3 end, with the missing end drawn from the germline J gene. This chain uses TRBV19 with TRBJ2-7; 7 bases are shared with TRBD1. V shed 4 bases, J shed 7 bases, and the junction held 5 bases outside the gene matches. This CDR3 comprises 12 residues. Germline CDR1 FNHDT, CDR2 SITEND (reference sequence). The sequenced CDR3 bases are TGTGCCAGCAGTCAACAGGGGTGGGAACAGTAC. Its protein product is CASSQQGWEQY. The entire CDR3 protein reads CASSQQGWEQYF.

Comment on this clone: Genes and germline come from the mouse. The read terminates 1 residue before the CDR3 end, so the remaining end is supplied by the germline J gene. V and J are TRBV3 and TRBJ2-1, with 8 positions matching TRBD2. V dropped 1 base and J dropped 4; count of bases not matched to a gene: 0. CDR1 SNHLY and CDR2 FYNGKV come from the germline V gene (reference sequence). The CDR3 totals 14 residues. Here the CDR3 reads CASSLVGGYAEQFF. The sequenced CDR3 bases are TGTGCCAGCAGCTTAGTGGGGGGGTATGCTGAGCAGTTC.

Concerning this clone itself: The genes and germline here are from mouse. The CDR3 is CASSRGRASDYTF. The sequenced CDR3 bases are TGTGCCAGCAGCCGGGGCAGGGCCTCCGACTACACC. V is TRBV4 and J is TRBJ1-2; possibly TRBD1 for D (5 bases). The read terminates 1 residue ahead of where the CDR3 ends, so the germline J gene completes it. The CDR3 runs to 13 residues. Trimming took off 5 bases at V and 4 bases at J, with 11 bases between the two ends. CDR1 LGHDT and CDR2 YNNKQL come from the germline V gene (reference sequence).

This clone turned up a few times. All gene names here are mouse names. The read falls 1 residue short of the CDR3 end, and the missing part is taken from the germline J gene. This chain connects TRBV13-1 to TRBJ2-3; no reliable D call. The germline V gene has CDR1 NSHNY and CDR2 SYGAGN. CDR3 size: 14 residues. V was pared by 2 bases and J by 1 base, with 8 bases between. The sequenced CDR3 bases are TGTGCCAGCAGTGACTCCTCTGGTGCAGAAACGCTGTAT. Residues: CASSDSSGAETLY. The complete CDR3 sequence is CASSDSSGAETLYF.

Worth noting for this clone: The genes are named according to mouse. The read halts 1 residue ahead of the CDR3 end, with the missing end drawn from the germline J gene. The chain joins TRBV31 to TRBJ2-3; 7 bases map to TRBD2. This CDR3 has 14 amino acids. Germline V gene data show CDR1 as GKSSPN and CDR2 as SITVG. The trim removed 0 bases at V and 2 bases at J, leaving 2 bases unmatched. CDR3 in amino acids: CAWSLGGNAETLYF. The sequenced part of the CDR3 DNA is TGTGCCTGGAGTCTGGGGGGGAATGCAGAAACGCTGTAT.

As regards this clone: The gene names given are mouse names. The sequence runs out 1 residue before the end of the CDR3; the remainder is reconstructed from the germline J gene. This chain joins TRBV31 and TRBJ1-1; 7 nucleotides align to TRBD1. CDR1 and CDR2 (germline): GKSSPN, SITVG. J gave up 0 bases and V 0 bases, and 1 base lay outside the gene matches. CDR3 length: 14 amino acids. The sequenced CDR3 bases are TGTGCCTGGAGTCTAGGACAGGCAAACACAGAAGTCTTC. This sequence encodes CAWSLGQANTEVF. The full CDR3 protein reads CAWSLGQANTEVFF. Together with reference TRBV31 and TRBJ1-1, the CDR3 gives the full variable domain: AQTIHQWPVAEIKAVGSPLSLGCTIKGKSSPNLYWYWQATGGTLQQLFYSITVGQVESVVQLNLSASRPKDDQFILSTEKLLLSHSGFYLCAWSLGQANTEVFFGKGTRLTVV.

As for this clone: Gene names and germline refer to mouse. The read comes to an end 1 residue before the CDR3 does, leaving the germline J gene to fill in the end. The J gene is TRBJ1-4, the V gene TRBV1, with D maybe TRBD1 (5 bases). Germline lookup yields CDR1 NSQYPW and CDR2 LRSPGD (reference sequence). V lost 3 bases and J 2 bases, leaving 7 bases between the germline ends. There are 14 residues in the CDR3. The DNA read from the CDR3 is TGCACCTGCAGTGCGGCAGGGTCCAACGAAAGATTATTT. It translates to CTCSAAGSNERLF. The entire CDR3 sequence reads CTCSAAGSNERLFF. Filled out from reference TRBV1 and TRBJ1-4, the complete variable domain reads VTLLEQNPRWRLVPRGQAVNLRCILKNSQYPWMSWYQQDLQKQLQWLFTLRSPGDKEVKSLPGADYLATRVTDTELRLQVANMSQGRTLYCTCSAAGSNERLFFGHGTKLSVL.

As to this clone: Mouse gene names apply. The chain's CDR3 is CASSIRDNSYNSPLYF. The sequenced part of the CDR3 DNA is TGTGCCAGCAGTATCCGGGACAATTCCTATAATTCGCCCCTCTAC. This chain uses TRBV19 with TRBJ1-6; possibly TRBD1 for D (6 bases). The missing CDR3 end, 1 residue past where the read stops, is filled in from the germline J gene. TRBJ1-6 is known as an ORF, though its function is uncertain. The CDR3 extends over 16 amino acids. Trimming took off 2 bases at V and 0 bases at J, with 9 bases between the two ends. Germline CDR1 FNHDT, CDR2 SITEND (reference sequence).

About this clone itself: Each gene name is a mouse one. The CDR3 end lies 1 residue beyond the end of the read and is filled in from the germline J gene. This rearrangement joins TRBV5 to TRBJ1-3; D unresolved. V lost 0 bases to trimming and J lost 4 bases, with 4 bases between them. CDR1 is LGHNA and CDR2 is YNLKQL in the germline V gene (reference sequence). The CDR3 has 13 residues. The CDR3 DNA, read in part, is TGTGCCAGCAGCCAAGACAGGGGAAATACGCTCTAT. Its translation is CASSQDRGNTLY. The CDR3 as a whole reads CASSQDRGNTLYF.

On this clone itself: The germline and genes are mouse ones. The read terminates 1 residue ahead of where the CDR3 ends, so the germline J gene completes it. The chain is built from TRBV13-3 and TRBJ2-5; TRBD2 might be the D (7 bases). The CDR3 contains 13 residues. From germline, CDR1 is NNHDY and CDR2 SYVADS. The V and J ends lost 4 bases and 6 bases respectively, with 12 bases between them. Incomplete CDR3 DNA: TGTGCCAGCAGTTGGGGGGCGCTGGACACCCAGTAC. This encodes CASSWGALDTQY. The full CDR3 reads CASSWGALDTQYF.

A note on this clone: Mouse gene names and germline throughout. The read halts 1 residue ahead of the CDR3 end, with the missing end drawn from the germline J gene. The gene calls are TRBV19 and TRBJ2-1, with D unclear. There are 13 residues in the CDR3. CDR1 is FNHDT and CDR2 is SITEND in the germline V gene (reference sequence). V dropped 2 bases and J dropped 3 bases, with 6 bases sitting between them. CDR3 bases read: TGTGCCAGCAGTATGGCCACCTATGCTGAGCAGTTC. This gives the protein CASSMATYAEQF. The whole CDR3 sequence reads CASSMATYAEQFF.

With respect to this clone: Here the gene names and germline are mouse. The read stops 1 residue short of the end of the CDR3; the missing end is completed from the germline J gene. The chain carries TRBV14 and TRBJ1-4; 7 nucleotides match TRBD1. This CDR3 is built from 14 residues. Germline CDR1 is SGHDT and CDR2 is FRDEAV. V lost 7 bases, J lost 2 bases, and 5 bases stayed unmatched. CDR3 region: CASLNRGSNERLFF. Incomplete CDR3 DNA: TGTGCCAGCCTAAACAGGGGCTCCAACGAAAGATTATTT.

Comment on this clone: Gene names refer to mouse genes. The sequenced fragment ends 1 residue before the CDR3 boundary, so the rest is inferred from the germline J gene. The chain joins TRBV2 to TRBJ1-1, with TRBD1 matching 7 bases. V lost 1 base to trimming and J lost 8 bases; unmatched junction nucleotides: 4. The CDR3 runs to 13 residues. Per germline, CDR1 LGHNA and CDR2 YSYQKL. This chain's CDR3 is CASSQATGREVFF. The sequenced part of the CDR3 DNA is TGTGCCAGCAGCCAAGCGACAGGGAGGGAAGTCTTC.

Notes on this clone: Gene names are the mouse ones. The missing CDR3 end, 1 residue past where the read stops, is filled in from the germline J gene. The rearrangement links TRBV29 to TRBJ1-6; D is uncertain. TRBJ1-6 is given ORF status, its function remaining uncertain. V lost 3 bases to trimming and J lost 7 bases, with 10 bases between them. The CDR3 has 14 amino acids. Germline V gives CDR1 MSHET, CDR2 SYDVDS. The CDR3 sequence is CASSFEGGNSPLYF. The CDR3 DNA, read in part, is TGTGCTAGCAGTTTTGAGGGCGGGAATTCGCCCCTCTAC.

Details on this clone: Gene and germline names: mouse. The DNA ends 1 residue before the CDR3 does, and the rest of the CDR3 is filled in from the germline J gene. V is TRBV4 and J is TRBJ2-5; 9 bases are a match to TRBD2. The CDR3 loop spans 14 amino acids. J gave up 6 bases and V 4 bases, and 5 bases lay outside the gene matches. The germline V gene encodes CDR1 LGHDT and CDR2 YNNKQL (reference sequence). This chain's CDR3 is CASSSTGGRDTQYF. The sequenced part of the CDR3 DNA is TGTGCCAGCAGCTCAACTGGGGGGAGGGACACCCAGTAC.

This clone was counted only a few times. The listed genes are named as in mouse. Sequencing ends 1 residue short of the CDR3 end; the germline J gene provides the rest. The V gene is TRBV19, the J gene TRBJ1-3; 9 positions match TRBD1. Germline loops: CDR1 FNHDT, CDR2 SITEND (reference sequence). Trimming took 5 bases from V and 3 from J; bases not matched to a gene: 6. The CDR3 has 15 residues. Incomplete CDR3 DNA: TGTGCCAGCAGGCGAACAGGGGGCGATGGAAATACGCTCTAT. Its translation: CASRRTGGDGNTLY. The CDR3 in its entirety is CASRRTGGDGNTLYF. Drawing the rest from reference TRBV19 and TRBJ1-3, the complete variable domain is GGIITQTPKFLIGQEGQKLTLKCQQNFNHDTMYWYRQDSGKGLRLIYYSITENDLQKGDLSEGYDASREKKSSFSLTVTSAQKNEMAVFLCASRRTGGDGNTLYFGEGSRLIVV.

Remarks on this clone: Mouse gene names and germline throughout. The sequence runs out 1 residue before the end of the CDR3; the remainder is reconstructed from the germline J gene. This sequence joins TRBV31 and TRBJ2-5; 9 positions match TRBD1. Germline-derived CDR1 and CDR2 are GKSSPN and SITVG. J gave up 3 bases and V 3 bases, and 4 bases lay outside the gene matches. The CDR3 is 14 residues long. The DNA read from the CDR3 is TGTGCCTGGAGCTGGGACAGGGCTCAAGACACCCAGTAC. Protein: CAWSWDRAQDTQY. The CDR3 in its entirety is CAWSWDRAQDTQYF.

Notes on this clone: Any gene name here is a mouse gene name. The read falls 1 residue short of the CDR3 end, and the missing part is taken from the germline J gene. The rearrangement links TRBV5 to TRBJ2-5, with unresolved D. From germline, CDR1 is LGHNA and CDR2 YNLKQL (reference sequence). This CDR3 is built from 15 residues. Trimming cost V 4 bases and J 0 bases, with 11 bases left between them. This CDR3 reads CASSPPTLNQDTQYF. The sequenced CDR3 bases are TGTGCCAGCAGCCCCCCGACACTTAACCAAGACACCCAGTAC.

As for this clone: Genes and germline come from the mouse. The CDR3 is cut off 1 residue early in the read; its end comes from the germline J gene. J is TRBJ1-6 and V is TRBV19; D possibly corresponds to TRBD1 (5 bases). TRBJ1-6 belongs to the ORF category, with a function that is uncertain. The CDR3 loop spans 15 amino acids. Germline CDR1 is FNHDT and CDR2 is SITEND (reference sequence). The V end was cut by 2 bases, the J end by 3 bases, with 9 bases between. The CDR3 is CASSINGGYNSPLYF. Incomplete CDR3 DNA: TGTGCCAGCAGTATTAACGGGGGCTATAATTCGCCCCTCTAC.

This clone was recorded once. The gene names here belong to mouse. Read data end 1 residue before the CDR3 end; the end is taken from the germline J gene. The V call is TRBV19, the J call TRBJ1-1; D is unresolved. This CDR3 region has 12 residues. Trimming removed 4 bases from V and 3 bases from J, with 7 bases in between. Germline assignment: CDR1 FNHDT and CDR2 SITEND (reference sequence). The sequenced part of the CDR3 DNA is TGTGCCAGCAGTTTACAGCACACAGAAGTCTTC. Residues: CASSLQHTEVF. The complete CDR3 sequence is CASSLQHTEVFF.

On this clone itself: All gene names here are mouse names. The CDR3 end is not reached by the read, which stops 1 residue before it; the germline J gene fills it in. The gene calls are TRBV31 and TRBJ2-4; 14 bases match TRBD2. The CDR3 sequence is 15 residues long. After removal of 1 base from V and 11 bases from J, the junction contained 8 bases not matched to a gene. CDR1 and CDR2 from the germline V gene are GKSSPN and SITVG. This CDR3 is CAWSPGLGGRLGLYF. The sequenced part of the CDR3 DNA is TGTGCCTGGAGTCCGGGACTGGGGGGGCGCCTGGGCTTGTAC.

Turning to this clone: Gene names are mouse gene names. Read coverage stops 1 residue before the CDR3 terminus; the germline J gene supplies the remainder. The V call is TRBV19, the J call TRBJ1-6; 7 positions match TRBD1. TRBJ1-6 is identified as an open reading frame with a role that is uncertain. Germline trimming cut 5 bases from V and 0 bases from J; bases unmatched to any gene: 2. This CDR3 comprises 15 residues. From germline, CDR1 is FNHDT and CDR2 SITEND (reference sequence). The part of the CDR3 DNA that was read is TGTGCCAGCAGCTACAGGGGTTCCTATAATTCGCCCCTCTAC. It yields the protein CASSYRGSYNSPLY. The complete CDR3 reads CASSYRGSYNSPLYF.